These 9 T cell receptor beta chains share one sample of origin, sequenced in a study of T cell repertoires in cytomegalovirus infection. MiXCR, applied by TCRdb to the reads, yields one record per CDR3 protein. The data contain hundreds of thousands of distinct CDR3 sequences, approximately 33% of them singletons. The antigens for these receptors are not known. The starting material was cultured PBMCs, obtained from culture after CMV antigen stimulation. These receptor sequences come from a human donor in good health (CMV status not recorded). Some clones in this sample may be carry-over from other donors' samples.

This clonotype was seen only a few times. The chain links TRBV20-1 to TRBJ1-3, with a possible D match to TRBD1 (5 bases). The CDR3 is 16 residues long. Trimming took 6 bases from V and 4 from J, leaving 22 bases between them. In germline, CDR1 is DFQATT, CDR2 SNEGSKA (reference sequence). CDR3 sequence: CSAKDRGPVSGNTIYF. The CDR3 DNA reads TGCAGTGCCAAGGACCGGGGCCCGGTTTCAGGAAACACCATATATTTT.

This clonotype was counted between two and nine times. CDR3 loop: CSARGTLNYNEQFF. The CDR3 nucleotides are TGCAGTGCTCGCGGGACATTGAACTACAATGAGCAGTTCTTC. The chain employs TRBV20-1 and TRBJ2-1; tentatively, D is TRBD1 or TRBD2 (6 bases each). Trimming left V 5 bases short and J 3 bases short, with 14 bases between. Germline V CDR1 and CDR2: DFQATT, SNEGSKA (reference sequence). This CDR3 is built from 14 residues.

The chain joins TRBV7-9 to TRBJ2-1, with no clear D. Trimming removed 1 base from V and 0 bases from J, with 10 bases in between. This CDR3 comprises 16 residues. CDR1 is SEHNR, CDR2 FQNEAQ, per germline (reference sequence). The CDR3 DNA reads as TGTGCCAGCAGCTTAGGCCCATCGAGCTCCTACAATGAGCAGTTCTTC. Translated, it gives CASSLGPSSSYNEQFF.

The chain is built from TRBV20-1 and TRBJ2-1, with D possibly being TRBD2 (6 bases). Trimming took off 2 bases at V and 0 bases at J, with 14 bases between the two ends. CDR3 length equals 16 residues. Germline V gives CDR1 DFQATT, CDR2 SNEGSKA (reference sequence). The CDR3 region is CSARSPSARSYNEQFF. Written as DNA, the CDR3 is TGCAGTGCTAGAAGCCCTAGCGCCCGCTCCTACAATGAGCAGTTCTTC.

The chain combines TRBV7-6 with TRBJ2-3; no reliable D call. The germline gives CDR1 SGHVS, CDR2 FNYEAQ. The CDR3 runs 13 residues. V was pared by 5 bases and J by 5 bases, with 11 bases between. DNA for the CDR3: TGTGCCAGCAGCCCTCTTCGTCAAGATACGCAGTATTTT. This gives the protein CASSPLRQDTQYF. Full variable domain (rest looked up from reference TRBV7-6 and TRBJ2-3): GAGVSQSPRYKVTKRGQDVALRCDPISGHVSLYWYRQALGQGPEFLTYFNYEAQQDKSGLPNDRFSAERPEGSISTLTIQRTEQRDSAMYRCASSPLRQDTQYFGPGTRLTVL.

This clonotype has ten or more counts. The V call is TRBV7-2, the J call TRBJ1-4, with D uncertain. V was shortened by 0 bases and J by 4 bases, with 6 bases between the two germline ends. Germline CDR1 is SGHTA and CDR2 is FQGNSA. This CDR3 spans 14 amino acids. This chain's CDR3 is CASSLAVHNEKLFF. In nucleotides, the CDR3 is TGTGCCAGCAGCTTAGCAGTACATAATGAAAAACTGTTTTTT. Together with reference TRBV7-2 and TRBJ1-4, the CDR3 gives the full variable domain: GAGVSQSPSNKVTEKGKDVELRCDPISGHTALYWYRQSLGQGLEFLIYFQGNSAPDKSGLPSDRFSAERTGGSVSTLTIQRTQQEDSAVYLCASSLAVHNEKLFFGSGTQLSVL.

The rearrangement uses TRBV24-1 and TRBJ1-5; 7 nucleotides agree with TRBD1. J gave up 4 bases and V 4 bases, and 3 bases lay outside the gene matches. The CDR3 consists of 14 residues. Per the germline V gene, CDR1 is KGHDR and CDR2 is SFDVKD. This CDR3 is CATSEDRENQPQHF. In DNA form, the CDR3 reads TGTGCCACCAGTGAAGACAGGGAGAATCAGCCCCAGCATTTT.

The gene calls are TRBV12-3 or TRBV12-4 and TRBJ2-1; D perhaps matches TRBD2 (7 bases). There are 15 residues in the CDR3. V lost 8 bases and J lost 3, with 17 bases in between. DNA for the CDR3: TGTGCCAGCGTTAAAGGGGGGGGGGTCTACAATGAGCAGTTCTTC. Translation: CASVKGGGVYNEQFF.

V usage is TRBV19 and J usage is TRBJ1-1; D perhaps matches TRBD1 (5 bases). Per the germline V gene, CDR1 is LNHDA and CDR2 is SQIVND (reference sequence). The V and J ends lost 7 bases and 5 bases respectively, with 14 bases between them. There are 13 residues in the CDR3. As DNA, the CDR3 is TGTGCCAGTACCCAAGGGGCGCCAACTGAAGCTTTCTTT. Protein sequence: CASTQGAPTEAFF.